The 29 T cell receptor beta chains below were found in one sample sequenced in a study of CD8 T cells in Susac syndrome. Random hexamers served to reverse transcribe roughly 0.45 to 1 ug RNA. TCRdb ran MiXCR on the immunoSEQ multiplex PCR reads and lists one entry per CDR3 protein. The sample has 55,000 to 85,000 distinct CDR3 sequences, approximately 96% seen once; the top ten hold 0.11%. The sequenced sample consisted of CD4+ T cells from PBMCs. These receptors were collected from a human donor with multiple sclerosis.

The chain links TRBV2 to TRBJ2-1; D is perhaps TRBD1 or TRBD2 (6 bases each). The length of the CDR3 is 14 residues. V shed 8 bases and J shed 8 bases, with 19 bases lying between them. The germline CDR1 and CDR2 sequences are SNHLY and FYNNEI. The CDR3 here is CASGDGGRNHEQFF. The CDR3 nucleotides are TGTGCCAGCGGGGACGGGGGCCGAAACCATGAGCAGTTCTTC.

The chain couples TRBV7-9 to TRBJ2-2; a possible D gene is TRBD1 (6 bases). Trimming took off 2 bases at V and 7 bases at J, with 11 bases between the two ends. This CDR3 is 14 amino acids long. From germline, CDR1 is SEHNR and CDR2 FQNEAQ (reference sequence). CDR3 coding DNA: TGTGCCAGCAGCTTATTGACAGGACACGGGGAGCTGTTTTTT. Protein product: CASSLLTGHGELFF. The full variable domain, rest sourced from reference TRBV7-9 and TRBJ2-2, is DTGVSQNPRHKITKRGQNVTFRCDPISEHNRLYWYRQTLGQGPEFLTYFQNEAQLEKSRLLSDRFSAERPKGSFSTLEIQRTEQGDSAMYLCASSLLTGHGELFFGEGSRLTVL.

This chain uses TRBV7-9 with TRBJ2-7; 8 bases agree with TRBD2. Trimming removed 6 bases from V and 5 bases from J; junction bases left unmatched: 6. The germline gives CDR1 SEHNR, CDR2 FQNEAQ (reference sequence). The CDR3 is 13 residues long. The CDR3 region has the DNA TGTGCCAGCAGGCCGGGAGGGGGAAACGAGCAGTACTTC. Its translation is CASRPGGGNEQYF.

The chain carries TRBV5-6 and TRBJ1-6; D perhaps matches TRBD1 (5 bases). Germline V gene data show CDR1 as SGHDT and CDR2 as YYEEEE. Trimming cost V 0 bases and J 7 bases, with 11 bases left between them. The CDR3 contains 15 residues. The CDR3 loop is CASSLVGGGNSPLHF. The CDR3 nucleotides read TGTGCCAGCAGCTTGGTTGGGGGTGGGAATTCACCCCTCCACTTT.

CDR3 in DNA: TGTGCCACCAGTGACTCGGGCTGGTACGGCAATCAGCCCCAGCATTTT. Protein: CATSDSGWYGNQPQHF. The chain has TRBV24-1 and TRBJ1-5; D not resolved. The CDR3 contains 16 residues. Germline values: CDR1 KGHDR, CDR2 SFDVKD. V was pared by 4 bases and J by 2 bases, with 14 bases between.

In its sample, this clonotype was seen once. The chain employs TRBV5-1 and TRBJ2-1; D is undetermined. This CDR3 contains 13 residues. The ends were cut back, 4 bases at V and 5 bases at J, with 10 bases in the middle. CDR1 and CDR2 from the germline V gene are SGHRS and YFSETQ. For the CDR3, the DNA is TGCGCCAGCAGCACACTAACGGACAATGAGCAGTTCTTC. Translating gives CASSTLTDNEQFF.

The chain employs TRBV7-9 and TRBJ2-5, with D perhaps matching TRBD1 or TRBD2 (5 bases each). The V and J ends lost 10 bases and 2 bases respectively, with 17 bases between them. The CDR3 has 14 amino acids. The V gene's germline CDR1 is SEHNR and CDR2 FQNEAQ (reference sequence). The DNA for the CDR3 is TGTGCCACCGACCGGGACGGAAGACAAGAGACCCAGTACTTC. This sequence encodes CATDRDGRQETQYF.

The CDR3 DNA sequence: TGTGCCAGCAGAGGGTTTCTAGGCATTCAGTACTTC. Translating gives CASRGFLGIQYF. J is TRBJ2-4 and V is TRBV28; D unresolved. This CDR3 is 12 amino acids long. Germline CDR1 reads MDHEN; CDR2 reads SYDVKM. V lost 6 bases to trimming and J lost 9 bases, with 12 bases between them.

The chain has TRBV5-1 and TRBJ2-7, with D perhaps TRBD1 (6 bases). Germline CDR1 SGHRS, CDR2 YFSETQ. This CDR3 is 15 amino acids long. Trimming stripped 3 bases from V and 0 bases from J, with 13 bases between. The CDR3 reads CASSSAGAPSYEQYF. The DNA for the CDR3 is TGCGCCAGCAGCTCGGCAGGGGCACCCTCCTACGAGCAGTACTTC.

The chain combines TRBV11-2 with TRBJ1-2; D remains ambiguous. Germline V gene data show CDR1 as SGHAT and CDR2 as FQNNGV. V lost 6 bases and J 4 bases, leaving 12 bases between the germline ends. This CDR3 comprises 13 residues. In DNA form, the CDR3 reads TGTGCCAGCAGGGGCGGGGAAGGCTATGGCTACACCTTC. Translating it yields CASRGGEGYGYTF.

The chain joins TRBV28 to TRBJ2-3; D is perhaps TRBD1 (5 bases). The CDR3 runs 15 residues. CDR1 is MDHEN, CDR2 SYDVKM, per germline. Trimming shortened V by 6 bases and J by 0 bases, and 13 bases separated the two germline ends. The CDR3 is CASRLRATSTDTQYF. The CDR3 DNA is TGTGCCAGCAGACTCAGGGCCACTAGCACAGATACGCAGTATTTT.

The table lists this clonotype with a count of one. This sequence joins TRBV5-6 and TRBJ2-2; D remains unclear. Per germline, CDR1 SGHDT and CDR2 YYEEEE. Trimming took off 2 bases at V and 4 bases at J, with 15 bases between the two ends. The CDR3 is 16 residues long. The CDR3 spells CASSFPDGSSTGELFF. For the CDR3, the DNA is TGTGCCAGCAGCTTCCCCGATGGGTCGAGCACCGGGGAGCTGTTTTTT.

The chain links TRBV5-1 to TRBJ1-2, with no clear D. Trimming cost V 1 base and J 1 base, with 17 bases left between them. Germline loops: CDR1 SGHRS, CDR2 YFSETQ. This CDR3 is 17 amino acids long. Written as DNA, the CDR3 is TGCGCCAGCAGCTTGAGGTCGGTGGGCAGCGATAACTATGGCTACACCTTC. Translated: CASSLRSVGSDNYGYTF.

This sequence joins TRBV11-2 and TRBJ2-7; 8 bases line up with TRBD1. CDR1 is SGHAT and CDR2 is FQNNGV in the germline V gene. V was pared by 5 bases and J by 6 bases, with 9 bases of the junction left unmatched. The CDR3 length is 14 residues. The CDR3 DNA follows: TGTGCCAGCAGCCAGATTAGACAGGGGTTCGAGCAGTACTTC. Encoded protein: CASSQIRQGFEQYF. The whole variable domain, remainder taken from reference TRBV11-2 and TRBJ2-7, is EAGVAQSPRYKIIEKRQSVAFWCNPISGHATLYWYQQILGQGPKLLIQFQNNGVVDDSQLPKDRFSAERLKGVDSTLKIQPAKLEDSAVYLCASSQIRQGFEQYFGPGTRLTVT.

The rearrangement uses TRBV7-2 and TRBJ1-4, with D perhaps TRBD1 (5 bases). Trimming removed 2 bases at V and 6 bases at J, with 10 bases between. Germline loops: CDR1 SGHTA, CDR2 FQGNSA. The CDR3 consists of 14 residues. The CDR3: CASSLFGGDEKLFF. CDR3 DNA: TGTGCCAGCAGCTTATTTGGGGGGGATGAAAAACTGTTTTTT.

The CDR3 loop is CASRRSPPLEAFF. In DNA form, the CDR3 reads TGTGCCAGTAGAAGATCCCCTCCACTAGAAGCTTTCTTT. This sequence joins TRBV12-3 or TRBV12-4 and TRBJ1-1; no definite D call. CDR3 length equals 13 residues. Deletions cut 9 bases from V and 8 bases from J, with 19 bases between.

The rearrangement joins TRBV5-1 to TRBJ2-2; TRBD1 agrees at 7 bases. From germline, CDR1 is SGHRS and CDR2 YFSETQ. J lost 7 bases, V lost 0 bases, and 6 bases had no gene match. The CDR3 consists of 15 residues. The chain's CDR3 is CASSLETGIGGELFF. The CDR3 nucleotides are TGCGCCAGCAGCTTGGAGACAGGGATCGGCGGGGAGCTGTTTTTT.

V gene TRBV29-1 combines with J gene TRBJ1-2; maybe TRBD1 (5 bases). With 4 bases removed from V and 3 bases from J, the gap between germline ends came to 12 bases. Per germline, CDR1 SQVTM and CDR2 ANQGSEA. The CDR3 length is 13 residues. The CDR3 DNA reads as TGCAGCGTTGTGGCAGGGCTTGACTATGGCTACACCTTC. Translating it yields CSVVAGLDYGYTF.

CDR3 protein: CSVLDALEQFF. The CDR3 DNA sequence: TGCAGCGTCCTGGACGCGCTTGAGCAGTTCTTC. V is TRBV29-1 and J is TRBJ2-1; D is undetermined. V shed 6 bases and J shed 9 bases, with 12 bases lying between them. The CDR3 loop spans 11 amino acids. Germline-derived CDR1 and CDR2 are SQVTM and ANQGSEA.

The rearrangement uses TRBV18 and TRBJ1-4; D gene ambiguous. The CDR3 extends over 13 amino acids. Germline lookup yields CDR1 KGHSH and CDR2 LQKENI. Deletions cut 3 bases from V and 8 bases from J, with 10 bases between. CDR3 sequence reads: CASSPGRGEKLFF. As DNA, the CDR3 is TGTGCCAGCTCACCCGGGAGAGGGGAAAAACTGTTTTTT. The entire variable domain, with the rest obtained from reference TRBV18 and TRBJ1-4, is as follows: NAGVMQNPRHLVRRRGQEARLRCSPMKGHSHVYWYRQLPEEGLKFMVYLQKENIIDESGMPKERFSAEFPKEGPSILRIQQVVRGDSAAYFCASSPGRGEKLFFGSGTQLSVL.

The CDR3 is CASTLGGGQDEQFF. The CDR3 bases are TGTGCCAGCACCCTGGGTGGGGGACAAGATGAGCAGTTCTTC. The rearrangement joins TRBV12-3 or TRBV12-4 to TRBJ2-1; a weak D match, TRBD1 (6 bases). The CDR3 has 14 amino acids. Trimming cost V 7 bases and J 8 bases, with 18 bases left between them.

The CDR3 region is CASSHDNLGSYGYTF. In nucleotides, the CDR3 is TGTGCCAGCAGCCATGACAACTTAGGGAGCTATGGCTACACCTTC. V and J are TRBV7-2 and TRBJ1-2; D ambiguous. The CDR3 contains 15 residues. Germline assignment: CDR1 SGHTA and CDR2 FQGNSA. Trimming stripped 5 bases from V and 4 bases from J, with 17 bases between.

V gene TRBV2 combines with J gene TRBJ2-2; 7 nucleotides match TRBD1. The trim removed 5 bases at V and 5 bases at J, leaving 5 bases unmatched. This CDR3 contains 14 residues. The germline gives CDR1 SNHLY, CDR2 FYNNEI. DNA for the CDR3: TGTGCCAGCAGTAAATCGGACAGGACCGGGGAGCTGTTTTTT. Its protein product is CASSKSDRTGELFF.

The chain links TRBV28 to TRBJ2-1; 7 bases match TRBD1. This CDR3 region has 15 residues. Germline assignment: CDR1 MDHEN and CDR2 SYDVKM. V trimming: 2 bases; J trimming: 10 bases; junction bases outside the gene matches: 11. The CDR3 DNA reads as TGTGCCAGCAGTTTAGGGCGACAGGGCTCGCGAGAGCAGTTCTTC. Protein sequence: CASSLGRQGSREQFF.

The rearrangement links TRBV7-2 to TRBJ2-1; D gene ambiguous. Trimming removed 5 bases at V and 6 bases at J, with 11 bases between. Germline V gives CDR1 SGHTA, CDR2 FQGNSA. This CDR3 is 13 amino acids long. Written as DNA, the CDR3 is TGTGCCAGCAGCATTGGGGTTATCAATGAGCAGTTCTTC. Translation: CASSIGVINEQFF.

The chain employs TRBV7-2 and TRBJ2-3; 14 bases line up with TRBD2. The CDR3 is made up of 13 amino acids. V lost 5 bases to trimming and J lost 14 bases; unmatched junction nucleotides: 6. Germline values: CDR1 SGHTA, CDR2 FQGNSA. The CDR3: CASSPGLAGGGYF. The CDR3 DNA follows: TGTGCCAGCAGCCCCGGACTAGCGGGGGGAGGGTATTTT. Full variable domain (missing parts from reference TRBV7-2 and TRBJ2-3): GAGVSQSPSNKVTEKGKDVELRCDPISGHTALYWYRQSLGQGLEFLIYFQGNSAPDKSGLPSDRFSAERTGGSVSTLTIQRTQQEDSAVYLCASSPGLAGGGYFGPGTRLTVL.

Comment on this clonotype: One end of the junction is discordant with germline, which a read error may explain. J is TRBJ2-7 and V is TRBV7-7; D might be TRBD2 (7 bases). The CDR3 has 14 amino acids. Germline CDR1 and CDR2: SSHAT and FNYEAQ (reference sequence). The CDR3 loop reads CASSPSGGAREQYF. CDR3 bases: TGTGCTAGCAGCCCCTCTGGGGGGGCCAGGGAGCAGTACTTC.

The chain links TRBV6-1 to TRBJ2-3; D is unclear. V lost 6 bases to trimming and J lost 2 bases, with 9 bases between them. The germline V gene encodes CDR1 MNHNS and CDR2 SASEGT. The CDR3 is 13 amino acids. In DNA, the CDR3 is TGTGCCAGCAGGACCTATCCCACAGATACGCAGTATTTT. Translated: CASRTYPTDTQYF.

The J gene is TRBJ1-6, the V gene TRBV3-1; 10 bases fit TRBD1. V lost 5 bases to trimming and J lost 8 bases; unmatched junction nucleotides: 6. This CDR3 has 15 amino acids. CDR1 and CDR2 from the germline V gene are LGHDT and YNNKEL (reference sequence). CDR3 sequence reads: CASSDTGTGDSPLHF. In nucleotides, the CDR3 is TGTGCCAGCAGCGACACGGGGACAGGGGATTCACCCCTCCACTTT.